This TCR beta chain was documented in a study of a mutant IDH1 vaccine in newly diagnosed glioma. As for this clone: What it binds is not known. The junction shows a germline mismatch at one end, possibly a read error.

Clones were sequenced by immunoSEQ multiplex PCR, and TCRdb holds only the in-frame ones, with some missing. There are about 56,000 clones in the sample; approximately 75% occur only once, and roughly 5% lies in the top ten. This CDR3 comprises 11 residues. CDR1 and CDR2 from the germline V gene are GTSNPN and SVGIG (reference sequence). Time point denoted: week 47, end of study. With topical imiquimod, each dose of the vaccine consisted of 300 ug of mutant IDH1 20-mer peptide. This material consisted of PBMCs, taken from a glioma patient whose treatment included an IDH1 peptide vaccine. The V gene is TRBV30, the J gene TRBJ2-7, with 7 nucleotides matching TRBD1. The source of this sequence is a man aged 45-60 years with glioma. CDR3 region: CAWSVPGTVTF. The CDR3 DNA follows: TGTGCCTGGAGTGTACCCGGGACAGTGACCTTC.